The clone carrying this T cell receptor (beta chain) came up many times. The CDR3 covers 13 residues. Germline CDR1 and CDR2: SGHTA and FQGNSA. Trimming shortened V by 8 bases and J by 2 bases, and 13 bases separated the two germline ends. This entry is derived from a study of T cell repertoires in cytomegalovirus infection. TCRdb ran MiXCR on the reads and lists one entry per CDR3 protein. The repertoire consists of 400,000 or so distinct CDR3 sequences, with less than 20% occurring once and the leading ten covering less than 9.5%. The clonotype was recovered from a human donor in good health (CMV status not recorded). Some clones in this sample may be carry-over from other donors' samples. This chain uses TRBV7-2 with TRBJ2-7; D is possibly TRBD1 or TRBD2 (5 bases each). The sample consisted of PBMCs. CDR3 protein: CASEGDGTYEQYF. The CDR3 nucleotides are TGTGCCAGCGAAGGGGACGGGACCTACGAGCAGTACTTC.